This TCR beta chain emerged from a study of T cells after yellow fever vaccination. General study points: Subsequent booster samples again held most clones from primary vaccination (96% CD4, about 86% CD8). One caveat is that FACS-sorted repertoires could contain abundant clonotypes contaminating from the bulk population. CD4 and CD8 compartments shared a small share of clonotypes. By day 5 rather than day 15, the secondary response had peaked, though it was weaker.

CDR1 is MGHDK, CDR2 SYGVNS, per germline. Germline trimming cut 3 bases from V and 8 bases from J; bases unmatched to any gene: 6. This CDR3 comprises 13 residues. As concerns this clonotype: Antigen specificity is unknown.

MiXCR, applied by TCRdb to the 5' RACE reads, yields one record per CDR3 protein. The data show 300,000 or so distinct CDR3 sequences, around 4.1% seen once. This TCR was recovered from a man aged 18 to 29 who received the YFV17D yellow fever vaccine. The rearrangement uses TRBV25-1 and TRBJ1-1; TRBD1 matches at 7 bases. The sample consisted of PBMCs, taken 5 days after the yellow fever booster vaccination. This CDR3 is CASSDSQGGEAFF. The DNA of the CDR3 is TGTGCCAGCAGTGACTCCCAGGGGGGGGAAGCTTTCTTT.